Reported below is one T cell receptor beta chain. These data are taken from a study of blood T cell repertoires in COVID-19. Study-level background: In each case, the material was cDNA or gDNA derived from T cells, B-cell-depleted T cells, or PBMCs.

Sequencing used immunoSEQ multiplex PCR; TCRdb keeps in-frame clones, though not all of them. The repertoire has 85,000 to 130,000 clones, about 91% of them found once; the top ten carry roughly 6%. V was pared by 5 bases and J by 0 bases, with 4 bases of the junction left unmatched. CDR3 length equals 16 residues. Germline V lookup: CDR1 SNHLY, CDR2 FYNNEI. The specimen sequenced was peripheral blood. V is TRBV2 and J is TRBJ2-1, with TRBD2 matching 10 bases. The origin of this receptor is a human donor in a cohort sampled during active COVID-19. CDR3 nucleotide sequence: TGTGCCAGCAGTTCGACTAGCGGGCGCTCCTACAATGAGCAGTTCTTC. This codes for CASSSTSGRSYNEQFF.